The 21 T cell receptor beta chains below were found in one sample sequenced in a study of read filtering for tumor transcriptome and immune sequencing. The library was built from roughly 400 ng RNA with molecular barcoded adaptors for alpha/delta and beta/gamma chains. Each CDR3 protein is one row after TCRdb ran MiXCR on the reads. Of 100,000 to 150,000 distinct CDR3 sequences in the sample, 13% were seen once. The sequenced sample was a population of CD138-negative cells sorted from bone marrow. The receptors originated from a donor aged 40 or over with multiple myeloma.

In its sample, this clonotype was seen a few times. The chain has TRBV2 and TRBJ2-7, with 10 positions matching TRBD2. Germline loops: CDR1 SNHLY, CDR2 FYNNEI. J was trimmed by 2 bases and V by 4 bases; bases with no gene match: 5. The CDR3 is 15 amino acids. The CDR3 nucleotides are TGTGCCAGCAGTGGAGAAACTAGCGGGACCTACGAGCAGTACTTC. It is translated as CASSGETSGTYEQYF.

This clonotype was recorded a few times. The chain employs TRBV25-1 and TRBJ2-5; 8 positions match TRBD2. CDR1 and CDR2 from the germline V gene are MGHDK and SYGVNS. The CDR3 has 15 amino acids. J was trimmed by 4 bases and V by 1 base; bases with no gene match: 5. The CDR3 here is CASSEWEAGAETQYF. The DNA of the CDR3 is TGTGCCAGCAGTGAATGGGAAGCGGGAGCAGAGACCCAGTACTTC.

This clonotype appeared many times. In nucleotides, the CDR3 is TGTGCCAGCACCCCCCTGGGAGCGGGGTGGACTGAAGCTTTCTTT. This sequence encodes CASTPLGAGWTEAFF. J is TRBJ1-1 and V is TRBV7-9; D uncertain. With 7 bases removed from V and 5 bases from J, the gap between germline ends came to 20 bases. The germline V gene has CDR1 SEHNR and CDR2 FQNEAQ (reference sequence). The CDR3 runs 15 residues.

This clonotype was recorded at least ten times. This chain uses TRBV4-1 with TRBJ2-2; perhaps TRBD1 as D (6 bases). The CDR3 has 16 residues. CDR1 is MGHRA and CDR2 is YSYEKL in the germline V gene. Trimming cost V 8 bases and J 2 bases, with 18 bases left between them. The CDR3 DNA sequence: TGCGCCAGCGAACCTTCCGGGACAAAAAACACCGGGGAGCTGTTTTTT. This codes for CASEPSGTKNTGELFF.

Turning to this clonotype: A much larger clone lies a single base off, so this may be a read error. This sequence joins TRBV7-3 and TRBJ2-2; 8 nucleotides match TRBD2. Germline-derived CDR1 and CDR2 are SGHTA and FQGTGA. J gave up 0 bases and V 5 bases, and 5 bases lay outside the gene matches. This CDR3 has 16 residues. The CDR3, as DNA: TGTGCCAGCAGCCCGCGAGCGGGAGCGAACACCGGGGAGCTGTTTTTT. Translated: CASSPRAGANTGELFF.

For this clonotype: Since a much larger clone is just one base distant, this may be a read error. The CDR3 DNA sequence: TGTGCCACCAGTGACCCCCCATGGGGGTCCCAGTACTTC. Translation gives CATSDPPWGSQYF. This chain joins TRBV24-1 and TRBJ2-5; tentatively, D is TRBD1 or TRBD2 (5 bases each). V shed 4 bases and J shed 9 bases, with 14 bases lying between them. This CDR3 contains 13 residues. Germline CDR1 reads KGHDR; CDR2 reads SFDVKD.

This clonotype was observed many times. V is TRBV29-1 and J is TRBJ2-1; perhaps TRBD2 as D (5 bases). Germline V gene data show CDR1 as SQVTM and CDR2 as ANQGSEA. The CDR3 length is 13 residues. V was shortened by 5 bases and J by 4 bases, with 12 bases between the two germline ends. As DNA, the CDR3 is TGCAGCGTTCGAAGCGGTTTTTACAATGAGCAGTTCTTC. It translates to CSVRSGFYNEQFF.

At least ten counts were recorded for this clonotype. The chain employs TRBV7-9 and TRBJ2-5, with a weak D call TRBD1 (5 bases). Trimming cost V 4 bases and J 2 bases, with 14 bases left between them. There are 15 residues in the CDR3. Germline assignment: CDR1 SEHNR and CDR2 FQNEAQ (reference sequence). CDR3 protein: CASSSGQMEQETQYF. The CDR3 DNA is TGTGCCAGCAGCTCCGGACAAATGGAGCAAGAGACCCAGTACTTC.

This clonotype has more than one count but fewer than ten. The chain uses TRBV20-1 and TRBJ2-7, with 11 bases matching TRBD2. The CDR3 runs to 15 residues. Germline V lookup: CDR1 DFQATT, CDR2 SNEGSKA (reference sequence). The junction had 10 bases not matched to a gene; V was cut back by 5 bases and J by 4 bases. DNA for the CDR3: TGCAGTGCTGCCCCTCCACTAGCGGGAGCGTACGAGCAGTACTTC. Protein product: CSAAPPLAGAYEQYF.

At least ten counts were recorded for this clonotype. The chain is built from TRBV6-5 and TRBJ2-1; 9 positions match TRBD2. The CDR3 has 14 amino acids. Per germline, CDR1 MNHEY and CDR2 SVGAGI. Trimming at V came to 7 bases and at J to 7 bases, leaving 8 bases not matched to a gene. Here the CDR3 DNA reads TGTGCCAGCACCTCAAACCTAGCGGGGAATGAGCAGTTCTTC. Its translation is CASTSNLAGNEQFF.

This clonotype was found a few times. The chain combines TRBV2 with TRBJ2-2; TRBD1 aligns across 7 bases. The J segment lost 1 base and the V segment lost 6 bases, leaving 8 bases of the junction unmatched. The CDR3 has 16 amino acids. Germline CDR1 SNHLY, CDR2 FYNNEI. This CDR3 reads CASRANRGLNTGELFF. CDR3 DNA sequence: TGTGCCAGCAGGGCTAACAGGGGCCTGAACACCGGGGAGCTGTTTTTT. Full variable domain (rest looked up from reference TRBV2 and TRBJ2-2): EPEVTQTPSHQVTQMGQEVILRCVPISNHLYFYWYRQILGQKVEFLVSFYNNEISEKSEIFDDQFSVERPDGSNFTLKIRSTKLEDSAMYFCASRANRGLNTGELFFGEGSRLTVL.

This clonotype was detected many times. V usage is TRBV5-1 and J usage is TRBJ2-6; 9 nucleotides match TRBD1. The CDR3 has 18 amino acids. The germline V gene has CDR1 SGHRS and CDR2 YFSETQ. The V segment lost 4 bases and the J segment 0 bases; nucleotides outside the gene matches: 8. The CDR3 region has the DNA TGCGCCAGCAGCCTCCGGGACAGGGATTACTCTGGGGCCAACGTCCTGACTTTC. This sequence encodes CASSLRDRDYSGANVLTF. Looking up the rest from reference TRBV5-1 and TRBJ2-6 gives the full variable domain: KAGVTQTPRYLIKTRGQQVTLSCSPISGHRSVSWYQQTPGQGLQFLFEYFSETQRNKGNFPGRFSGRQFSNSRSEMNVSTLELGDSALYLCASSLRDRDYSGANVLTFGAGSRLTVL.

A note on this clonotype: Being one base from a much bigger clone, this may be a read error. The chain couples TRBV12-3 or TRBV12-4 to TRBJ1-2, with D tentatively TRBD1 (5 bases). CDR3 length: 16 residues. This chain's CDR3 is CTSTLTRGIANYGYTF. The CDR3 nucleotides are TGTACCAGCACCTTGACCCGGGGGATCGCTAACTATGGCTACACCTTC.

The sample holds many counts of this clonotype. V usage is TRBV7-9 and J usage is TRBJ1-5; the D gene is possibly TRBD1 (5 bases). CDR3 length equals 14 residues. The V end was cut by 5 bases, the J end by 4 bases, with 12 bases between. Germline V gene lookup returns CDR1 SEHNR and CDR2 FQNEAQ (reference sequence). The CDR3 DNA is TGTGCCAGCAGCCCCCGTGGGGGAAATCAGCCCCAGCATTTT. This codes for CASSPRGGNQPQHF.

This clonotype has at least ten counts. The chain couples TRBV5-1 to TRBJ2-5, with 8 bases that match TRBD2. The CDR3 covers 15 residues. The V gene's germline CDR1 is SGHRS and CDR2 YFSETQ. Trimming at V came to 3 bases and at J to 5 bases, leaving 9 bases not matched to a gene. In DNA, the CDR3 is TGCGCCAGCAGCTACTTGACTAGCGCGAGTGAGACCCAGTACTTC. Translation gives CASSYLTSASETQYF.

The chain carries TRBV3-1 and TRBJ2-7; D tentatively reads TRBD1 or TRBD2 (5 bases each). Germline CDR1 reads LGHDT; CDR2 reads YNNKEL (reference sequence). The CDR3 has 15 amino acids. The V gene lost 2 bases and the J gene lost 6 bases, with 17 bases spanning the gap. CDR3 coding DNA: TGTGCCAGCAGCCAATCCCCACTACAGAGGGGCGAGCAGTACTTC. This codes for CASSQSPLQRGEQYF.

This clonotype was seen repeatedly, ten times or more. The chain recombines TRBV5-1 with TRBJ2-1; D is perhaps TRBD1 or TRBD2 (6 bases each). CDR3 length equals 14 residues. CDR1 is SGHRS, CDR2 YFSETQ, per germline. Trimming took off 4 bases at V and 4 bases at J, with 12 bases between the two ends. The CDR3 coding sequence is TGCGCCAGCAGCAATGGAGGGGGGTACAATGAGCAGTTCTTC. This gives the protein CASSNGGGYNEQFF. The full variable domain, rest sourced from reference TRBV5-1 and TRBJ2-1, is KAGVTQTPRYLIKTRGQQVTLSCSPISGHRSVSWYQQTPGQGLQFLFEYFSETQRNKGNFPGRFSGRQFSNSRSEMNVSTLELGDSALYLCASSNGGGYNEQFFGPGTRLTVL.

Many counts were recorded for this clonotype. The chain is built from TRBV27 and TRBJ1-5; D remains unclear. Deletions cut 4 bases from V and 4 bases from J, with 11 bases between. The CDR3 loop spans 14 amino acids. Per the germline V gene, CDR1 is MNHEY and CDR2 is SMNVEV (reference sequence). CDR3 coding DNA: TGTGCCAGCAGTTACCGACGTTCGAATCAGCCCCAGCATTTT. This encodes CASSYRRSNQPQHF.

As DNA, the CDR3 is TGCGCCAGCAGCCACAAACTAGCGGGAGAGAGCTCCTACAATGAGCAGTTCTTC. Translation gives CASSHKLAGESSYNEQFF. This chain joins TRBV4-1 and TRBJ2-1, with 11 bases identical to TRBD2. The germline gives CDR1 MGHRA, CDR2 YSYEKL. The CDR3 runs to 18 residues. V was clipped by 3 bases and J by 0 bases; unmatched bases: 7.

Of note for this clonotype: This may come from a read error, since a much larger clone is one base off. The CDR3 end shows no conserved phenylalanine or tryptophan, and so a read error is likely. In DNA, the CDR3 is TGTGCCAGCGGCTCAGGGACTTTGAACACTGAAGCTTTCCTT. This translates into CASGSGTLNTEAFL. V gene TRBV9 combines with J gene TRBJ1-1; a weak D match, TRBD1 (5 bases). This CDR3 is 14 amino acids long. Trimming stripped 7 bases from V and 0 bases from J, with 13 bases between. From germline, CDR1 is SGDLS and CDR2 YYNGEE.

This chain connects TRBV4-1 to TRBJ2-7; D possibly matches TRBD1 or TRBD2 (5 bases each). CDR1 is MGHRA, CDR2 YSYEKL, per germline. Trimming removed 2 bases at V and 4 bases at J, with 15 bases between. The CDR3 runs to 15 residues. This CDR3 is CASSQTVRGVYEQYF. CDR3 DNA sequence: TGCGCCAGCAGCCAAACCGTTCGAGGGGTTTACGAGCAGTACTTC.